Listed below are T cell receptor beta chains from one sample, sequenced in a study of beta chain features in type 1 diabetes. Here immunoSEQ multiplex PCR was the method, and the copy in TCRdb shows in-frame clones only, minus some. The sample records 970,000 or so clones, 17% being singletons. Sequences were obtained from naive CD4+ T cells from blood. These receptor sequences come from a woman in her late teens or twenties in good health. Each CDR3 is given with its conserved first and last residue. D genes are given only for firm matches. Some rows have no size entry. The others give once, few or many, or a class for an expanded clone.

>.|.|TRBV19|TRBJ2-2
CARPTANTGELFF
TGTGCCAGGCCGACAGCGAACACCGGGGAGCTGTTTTTT
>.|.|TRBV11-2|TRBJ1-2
CASSFTGSNYGYTF
TGTGCCAGCAGCTTTACAGGGTCTAACTATGGCTACACCTTC
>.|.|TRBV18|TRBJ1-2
CASSPPLGAGYGYTF
TGTGCCAGCTCACCACCACTGGGGGCGGGCTATGGCTACACCTTC
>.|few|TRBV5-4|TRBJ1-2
CASSPRGGAYGYTF
TGTGCCAGCAGCCCCCGTGGGGGTGCCTATGGCTACACCTTC
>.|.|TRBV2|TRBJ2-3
CASKEWRGTDTQYF
TGTGCCAGCAAAGAGTGGCGAGGCACAGATACGCAGTATTTT
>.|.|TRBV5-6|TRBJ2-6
CASSPNIGEAGANVLTF
TGTGCCAGCAGCCCAAACATAGGGGAGGCTGGGGCCAACGTCCTGACTTTC
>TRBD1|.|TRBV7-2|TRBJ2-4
CASSLVAGTGGNIQYF
TGTGCCAGCAGCTTAGTTGCCGGGACAGGGGGAAACATTCAGTACTTC
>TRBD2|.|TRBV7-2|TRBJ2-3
CASSSGLAYSYTQYF
TGTGCCAGCAGCTCGGGACTAGCGTATTCCTATACGCAGTATTTT
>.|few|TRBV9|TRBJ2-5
CASSPGGQILGETQYF
TGTGCCAGCAGCCCCGGCGGTCAAATTCTTGGAGAGACCCAGTACTTC
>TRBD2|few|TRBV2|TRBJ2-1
CASTGGGYGSYNEQFF
TGTGCCAGCACGGGAGGGGGTTACGGCTCCTACAATGAGCAGTTCTTC
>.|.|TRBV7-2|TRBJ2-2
CASSPALSTGELFF
TGTGCCAGCAGCCCAGCATTGTCCACCGGGGAGCTGTTTTTT
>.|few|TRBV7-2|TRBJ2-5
CASGRVETQYF
TGTGCCAGCGGAAGGGTGGAGACCCAGTACTTC
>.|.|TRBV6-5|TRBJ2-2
CASSSRPGELFF
TGTGCCAGCAGTTCCAGGCCCGGGGAGCTGTTTTTT
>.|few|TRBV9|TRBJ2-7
CASSEGTSWYEQYF
TGTGCCAGCAGCGAGGGAACTAGTTGGTACGAGCAGTACTTC
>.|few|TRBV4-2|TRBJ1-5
CASSQEAEFGNQPQHF
TGTGCCAGCAGCCAAGAGGCGGAATTCGGCAATCAGCCCCAGCATTTT
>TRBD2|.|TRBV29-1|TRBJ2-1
CSVEPRGGTSGRAAYNEQFF
TGCAGCGTTGAACCCCGAGGAGGGACTAGCGGGAGGGCCGCCTACAATGAGCAGTTCTTC
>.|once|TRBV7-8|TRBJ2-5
CASSRGKTQYF
TGTGCCAGCAGCCGGGGGAAGACCCAGTACTTC
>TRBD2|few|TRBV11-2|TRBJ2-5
CASSIRGGETQYF
TGTGCCAGCAGCATCCGGGGGGGAGAGACCCAGTACTTC
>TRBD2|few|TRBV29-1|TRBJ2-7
CSAGGLAGSNEQYF
TGCAGCGCTGGGGGACTAGCGGGATCGAACGAGCAGTACTTC
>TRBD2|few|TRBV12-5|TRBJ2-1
CASGLGLAGGLYNEQFF
TGTGCTAGTGGTTTGGGACTAGCGGGAGGACTCTACAATGAGCAGTTCTTC
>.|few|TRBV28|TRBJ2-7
CASSFGGIGEQYF
TGTGCCAGCAGTTTCGGCGGGATTGGCGAGCAGTACTTC
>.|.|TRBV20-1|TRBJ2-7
CSVRTGDNSF
TGCAGTGTACGGACGGGAGACAATTCCTTC
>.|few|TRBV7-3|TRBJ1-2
CASSAPGSGYTF
TGTGCCAGCAGCGCACCGGGATCGGGCTACACCTTC
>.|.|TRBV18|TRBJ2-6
CASSPLGQSSGANVLTF
TGTGCCAGCTCACCACTTGGACAGTCCTCTGGGGCCAACGTCCTGACTTTC
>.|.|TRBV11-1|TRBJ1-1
CASSGTGTNEAFF
TGTGCCAGCAGCGGAACCGGGACAAATGAAGCTTTCTTT
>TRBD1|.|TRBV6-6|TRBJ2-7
CASHQGAGEQYF
TGTGCCAGCCATCAGGGGGCGGGGGAGCAGTACTTC
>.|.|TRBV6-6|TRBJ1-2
CASSAPITDYGYTF
TGTGCCAGCAGCGCCCCGATAACAGACTATGGCTACACCTTC
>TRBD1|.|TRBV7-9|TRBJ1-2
CASSLGGQYGYTF
TGTGCCAGCAGCTTAGGGGGACAGTATGGCTACACCTTC
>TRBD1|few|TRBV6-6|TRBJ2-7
CASSYSGTGGPEQYF
TGTGCCAGCAGTTACTCCGGGACAGGGGGTCCAGAGCAGTACTTC
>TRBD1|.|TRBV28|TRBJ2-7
CASSPSGGALYEQYF
TGTGCCAGCAGTCCCTCAGGGGGCGCTCTGTACGAGCAGTACTTC
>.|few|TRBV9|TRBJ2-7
CASSVAAGNSYEQYF
TGTGCCAGCAGCGTAGCGGCGGGGAACTCCTACGAGCAGTACTTC
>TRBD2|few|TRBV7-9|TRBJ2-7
CASSLGLAASYEQYF
TGTGCCAGCAGCCTCGGACTAGCGGCTTCCTACGAGCAGTACTTC
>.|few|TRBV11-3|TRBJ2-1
CASASGSYNEQFF
TGTGCCAGCGCAAGCGGCTCCTACAATGAGCAGTTCTTC
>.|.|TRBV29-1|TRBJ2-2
CSVAAGGNTGELFF
TGCAGCGTTGCGGCCGGCGGGAACACCGGGGAGCTGTTTTTT
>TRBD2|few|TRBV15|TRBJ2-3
CATSRDLAGGTDTQYF
TGTGCCACCAGCAGAGATCTGGCGGGAGGGACAGATACGCAGTATTTT
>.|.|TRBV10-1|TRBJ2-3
CASSDGQFTDTQYF
TGCGCCAGCAGTGATGGACAGTTCACAGATACGCAGTATTTT
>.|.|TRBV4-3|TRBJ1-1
CASSQDLDPSTEAFF
TGCGCCAGCAGCCAAGATTTGGATCCGAGCACTGAAGCTTTCTTT
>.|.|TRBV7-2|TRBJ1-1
CASSLDPNTEAFF
TGTGCCAGCAGCTTAGATCCGAACACTGAAGCTTTCTTT
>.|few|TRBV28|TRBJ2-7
CASSWAHEQYF
TGTGCCAGCAGTTGGGCCCACGAGCAGTACTTC
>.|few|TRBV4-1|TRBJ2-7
CASSQDPRTEQYF
TGCGCCAGCAGCCAAGATCCCCGGACGGAGCAGTACTTC
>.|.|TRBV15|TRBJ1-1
CATSRDPGRNTEAFF
TGTGCCACCAGCAGAGACCCTGGACGGAACACTGAAGCTTTCTTT
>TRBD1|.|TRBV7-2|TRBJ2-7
CASSRGPGQVSYEQYF
TGTGCCAGCAGCCGAGGCCCCGGACAGGTTTCCTACGAGCAGTACTTC
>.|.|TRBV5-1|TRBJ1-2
CASSLASAGNYGYTF
TGCGCCAGCAGCTTGGCATCGGCCGGGAACTATGGCTACACCTTC
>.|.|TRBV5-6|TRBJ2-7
CASSLVDSYEQYF
TGTGCCAGCAGCTTGGTCGACAGTTACGAGCAGTACTTC
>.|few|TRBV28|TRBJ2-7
CASRTPSSYEQYF
TGTGCCAGCAGGACACCTAGCTCCTACGAGCAGTACTTC
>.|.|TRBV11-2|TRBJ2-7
CASSLVSSIYEQYF
TGTGCCAGCAGCTTAGTCAGTTCCATATACGAGCAGTACTTC
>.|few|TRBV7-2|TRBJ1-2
CASSLAGLANYGYTF
TGTGCCAGCAGCTTAGCCGGGCTCGCTAACTATGGCTACACCTTC
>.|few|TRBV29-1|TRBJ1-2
CSVEDRQGSNYGYTF
TGCAGCGTTGAAGATCGGCAGGGATCCAACTATGGCTACACCTTC
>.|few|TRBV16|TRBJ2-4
CASSQSITDLGNIQYF
TGTGCCAGCAGCCAATCGATAACAGACCTTGGGAACATTCAGTACTTC
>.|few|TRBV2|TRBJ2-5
CASSVQARETQYF
TGTGCCAGCAGTGTACAAGCCCGGGAGACCCAGTACTTC
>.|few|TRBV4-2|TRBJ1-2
CASTPTRSMASIYGYTF
TGTGCCAGCACACCGACTAGAAGCATGGCTTCCATCTATGGCTACACCTTC
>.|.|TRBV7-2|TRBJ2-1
CASSLRAGEQFF
TGTGCCAGCAGCTTACGGGCAGGTGAACAGTTCTTC
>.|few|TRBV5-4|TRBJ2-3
CASSSPGRTDTQYF
TGTGCCAGCAGCTCCCCGGGCCGTACAGATACGCAGTATTTT
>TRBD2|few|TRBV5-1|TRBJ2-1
CASSTGLAYNEQFF
TGCGCCAGCAGCACCGGACTAGCTTACAATGAGCAGTTCTTC
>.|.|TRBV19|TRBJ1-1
CATGGSPGNTEAFF
TGTGCCACCGGGGGCTCTCCCGGGAACACTGAAGCTTTCTTT
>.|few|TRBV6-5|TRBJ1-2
CASSSRDLYGYTF
TGTGCCAGCAGTTCCCGGGACCTTTATGGCTACACCTTC
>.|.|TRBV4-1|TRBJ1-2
CASSQDKGGDTHGYTF
TGCGCCAGCAGCCAAGATAAGGGTGGGGACACCCACGGCTACACCTTC